The 13 T cell receptor beta chains below come from one sample, sequenced in a study of response to subunit inactivated influenza vaccine. In TCRdb, the RT-PCR reads were re-called with MiXCR into one record per CDR3 protein. Found here are more than 450,000 distinct CDR3 sequences, 10% to 15% of them singletons; the top ten hold about a tenth. Sequences were derived from PBMCs from blood, sampled on the day of vaccination. The receptors originated from a man in his forties or fifties who received an inactivated influenza vaccine.

This clonotype was found a few times. The rearrangement links TRBV3-1 to TRBJ1-2; D may be TRBD1 (6 bases). The V end was cut by 0 bases, the J end by 5 bases, with 13 bases between. The CDR3 has 15 amino acids. CDR1 is LGHDT, CDR2 YNNKEL, per germline (reference sequence). In DNA, the CDR3 is TGTGCCAGCAGCCAAGACCAGGGGCCGGGGTATGGCTACACCTTC. Its protein product is CASSQDQGPGYGYTF.

This clonotype was seen more than once but under ten times. The gene calls are TRBV29-1 and TRBJ2-1; TRBD2 agrees at 10 bases. Unmatched junction bases numbered 4, after V lost 6 bases and J lost 8 bases. This CDR3 region has 12 residues. CDR1 SQVTM and CDR2 ANQGSEA come from the germline V gene. The CDR3 region is CSVAGGPYEQFF. DNA of the CDR3: TGCAGCGTAGCGGGAGGGCCCTATGAGCAGTTCTTC.

The chain is built from TRBV2 and TRBJ2-1; 12 bases align to TRBD2. This CDR3 contains 14 residues. Germline lookup yields CDR1 SNHLY and CDR2 FYNNEI. V shed 6 bases and J 9 bases; nucleotides not matched to a gene: 6. This chain's CDR3 is CASRPGLAGSEQFF. In DNA form, the CDR3 reads TGTGCCAGCAGGCCGGGACTAGCGGGCAGTGAGCAGTTCTTC.

This clonotype has a handful of counts. The chain uses TRBV30 and TRBJ2-7; D unresolved. Germline loops: CDR1 GTSNPN, CDR2 SVGIG (reference sequence). This CDR3 has 12 amino acids. V was cut by 4 bases and J by 4 bases, with 11 bases left in between. Written as DNA, the CDR3 is TGTGCCTGGAAGGAGACCAATTACGAGCAGTACTTC. Translated: CAWKETNYEQYF.

The rearrangement uses TRBV7-9 and TRBJ1-4, with 8 positions matching TRBD1. The CDR3 totals 16 residues. Germline V gene lookup returns CDR1 SEHNR and CDR2 FQNEAQ (reference sequence). V was clipped by 2 bases and J by 10 bases; unmatched bases: 12. CDR3 bases: TGTGCCAGCAGCTTAACCATGGGCAGGGGGCCGACAAAACTGTTTTTT. Encoded protein: CASSLTMGRGPTKLFF.

This clonotype was detected only a few times. The chain recombines TRBV7-2 with TRBJ2-3; D gene unclear. V was cut by 5 bases and J by 2 bases, with 11 bases left in between. CDR1 and CDR2 from the germline V gene are SGHTA and FQGNSA. The CDR3 runs to 14 residues. The CDR3 protein is CASSPRAFTDTQYF. DNA of the CDR3: TGTGCCAGCAGCCCCCGGGCCTTCACAGATACGCAGTATTTT.

This clonotype was observed a handful of times. The chain links TRBV9 to TRBJ1-2, with D perhaps TRBD1 (6 bases). The V end was cut by 3 bases, the J end by 4 bases, with 19 bases between. From germline, CDR1 is SGDLS and CDR2 YYNGEE. The CDR3 totals 16 residues. In nucleotides, the CDR3 is TGTGCCAGCAGCGGCACCACACAGGGCGCTCGCTATGGCTACACCTTC. It translates to CASSGTTQGARYGYTF.

This clonotype was found a few times. This chain uses TRBV7-2 with TRBJ1-5; 10 bases are a match to TRBD1. This CDR3 has 15 amino acids. Losses at the gene ends were 5 bases for V and 7 bases for J; bases not matched to a gene: 8. Germline lookup yields CDR1 SGHTA and CDR2 FQGNSA. CDR3 DNA: TGTGCCAGCAGCGCAGACAGGGGGCTCATCCAGCCCCAGCATTTT. It codes for CASSADRGLIQPQHF.

J is TRBJ2-4 and V is TRBV5-5; 11 bases align to TRBD2. The CDR3 runs 15 residues. The germline gives CDR1 SGHKS, CDR2 YYEKEE (reference sequence). V lost 2 bases to trimming and J lost 6 bases; unmatched junction nucleotides: 4. CDR3 coding DNA: TGTGCCAGCAGCTTAGGGACTAGCGGTGGAAACATTCAGTACTTC. Amino acids: CASSLGTSGGNIQYF. The whole variable domain, remainder taken from reference TRBV5-5 and TRBJ2-4, is DAGVTQSPTHLIKTRGQQVTLRCSPISGHKSVSWYQQVLGQGPQFIFQYYEKEERGRGNFPDRFSARQFPNYSSELNVNALLLGDSALYLCASSLGTSGGNIQYFGAGTRLSVL.

Comment on this clonotype: It may be a read error: a sequence one base away is much more abundant. V gene TRBV5-1 combines with J gene TRBJ2-2; perhaps TRBD2 as D (6 bases). The CDR3 covers 15 residues. Germline V CDR1 and CDR2: SGHRS, YFSETQ. CDR3 DNA sequence: TGCGCCAGCAGCTTGGAAGGAGGGCGCACCGGGAAGCTGTTTTTT. Encoded protein: CASSLEGGRTGKLFF.

This clonotype came up a few times. J is TRBJ2-3 and V is TRBV10-3; the D gene is possibly TRBD1 (5 bases). V lost 8 bases and J 2 bases, leaving 8 bases between the germline ends. Germline V gives CDR1 ENHRY, CDR2 SYGVKD. The CDR3 runs to 12 residues. The CDR3 DNA is TGTGCCATCCAGGGATACACAGATACGCAGTATTTT. Protein product: CAIQGYTDTQYF.

Ten or more counts support this clonotype. V gene TRBV12-3 or TRBV12-4 combines with J gene TRBJ1-6, with D maybe TRBD1 (6 bases). V lost 7 bases and J 8 bases, leaving 9 bases between the germline ends. This CDR3 is 12 amino acids long. The CDR3 protein is CASTDRYSPLHF. CDR3 in DNA: TGTGCCAGCACGGACAGATATTCACCCCTCCACTTT.

This clonotype was recorded a few times. The CDR3 loop reads CSARVPKTGYNEQFF. CDR3 DNA sequence: TGCAGTGCTAGAGTGCCAAAGACAGGGTACAATGAGCAGTTCTTC. The chain uses TRBV20-1 and TRBJ2-1; TRBD1 matches at 7 bases. J gave up 4 bases and V 1 base, and 7 bases lay outside the gene matches. Germline V CDR1 and CDR2: DFQATT, SNEGSKA (reference sequence). The length of the CDR3 is 15 residues.